This entry describes one T cell receptor beta chain. This sample stems from a study of blood T cell repertoires in COVID-19. Study context: Nucleic acid was either cDNA or gDNA, and it came from T cells, B-cell-depleted T cells, or PBMCs.

From germline, CDR1 is MNHEY and CDR2 SMNVEV (reference sequence). V dropped 7 bases and J dropped 2; count of bases not matched to a gene: 6. The CDR3 runs to 14 residues. Original processing methods: Reference gene primers were amplified, and this amplification served to estimate nucleated cell counts. The repertoire was sequenced with immunoSEQ multiplex PCR; TCRdb's copy has only in-frame clones and lacks some. V, J and clone size are taken as reported in that table, and D and trimming were inferred from the DNA itself. The table lists tens of thousands of clones, more than 75% of them singletons.

This sequence joins TRBV27 and TRBJ2-5, with 8 bases aligning to TRBD2. Sequencing was performed on peripheral blood. This receptor was taken from a human donor in a cohort sampled during active COVID-19. The DNA for the CDR3 is TGTGCCAGCAAGGGTGCTAGCGGGCAAGAGACCCAGTACTTC. Amino acids: CASKGASGQETQYF.